A selection of T cell receptor beta chains follows, all from one sample in a study of technical replicates of blood from a few donors. The data were produced by immunoSEQ multiplex PCR, yet TCRdb's version contains in-frame clones alone and is incomplete. Here the sample spans just over 95,000 clones, under 97% being singletons. The sequencing input was T cells isolated from PBMCs. These receptors originate from a human donor in good health. Each CDR3 is given with its conserved first and last residue. The D gene is left open where the match is weak. Only some rows state a clone size, as once, few, many or a class for expanded clones.

.	TRBV19	TRBJ1-5	.	CASQTATGSLQPQHF	TGTGCCAGTCAGACCGCAACAGGGTCACTTCAGCCCCAGCATTTT
.	TRBV30	TRBJ1-2	.	CAWRTNDYGYTF	TGTGCCTGGAGAACTAATGACTATGGCTACACCTTC
.	TRBV7-8	TRBJ2-1	.	CASSLDRVRRNEQFF	TGTGCCAGCAGCTTAGACCGGGTAAGGCGCAATGAGCAGTTCTTC
TRBD2	TRBV6-5	TRBJ2-1	.	CASSSGSSNEQFF	TGTGCCAGCAGTAGCGGGAGTAGCAATGAGCAGTTCTTC
.	TRBV11-2	TRBJ2-7	.	CASSLARGLASYEQYF	TGTGCCAGCAGCTTAGCCCGGGGACTGGCCTCCTACGAGCAGTACTTC
.	TRBV29-1	TRBJ1-2	.	CSVDRDLGLPGYGYTF	TGCAGCGTTGACAGGGATTTGGGCCTCCCCGGCTATGGCTACACCTTC
.	TRBV6-5	TRBJ1-1	once	CASSPKGRNTEAFF	TGTGCCAGCAGTCCTAAAGGGAGGAACACTGAAGCTTTCTTT
TRBD1	TRBV20-1	TRBJ1-2	.	CSTQGGYGYTF	TGCTCTACACAGGGGGGATATGGCTACACCTTC
TRBD2	TRBV5-6	TRBJ2-7	.	CASNSRGGTYEQYF	TGTGCCAGCAATTCTCGCGGGGGGACCTACGAGCAGTACTTC
.	TRBV6-6	TRBJ1-1	.	CASSYGGEAFF	TGTGCCAGCAGTTATGGAGGGGAAGCTTTCTTT
TRBD1	TRBV6-4	TRBJ1-4	.	CASRKDRENEKLFF	TGTGCCAGCAGGAAGGACAGGGAAAATGAAAAACTGTTTTTT
.	TRBV19	TRBJ2-6	.	CASSRTSGASGANVLTF	TGTGCCAGTAGCAGGACAAGTGGGGCATCTGGGGCCAACGTCCTGACTTTC
TRBD1	TRBV5-8	TRBJ1-1	.	CASSRITTGSNTEAFF	TGTGCCAGCAGCCGGATAACGACAGGGTCGAACACTGAAGCTTTCTTT
.	TRBV7-9	TRBJ1-4	.	CASSLRKADGGEKLFF	TGTGCCAGCAGCTTAAGGAAGGCAGATGGAGGGGAAAAACTGTTTTTT
TRBD2	TRBV11-3	TRBJ2-5	.	CASSLPGGIVQETQYF	TGTGCCAGCAGCTTGCCCGGGGGGATTGTCCAAGAGACCCAGTACTTC
TRBD2	TRBV5-6	TRBJ2-7	.	CASSREPGLAYEQYF	TGTGCCAGCAGCCGTGAACCGGGACTAGCCTACGAGCAGTACTTC
TRBD1	TRBV5-5	TRBJ2-7	.	CASSLGQGRYEQYF	TGTGCCAGCAGCCTCGGACAGGGCAGGTACGAGCAGTACTTC
.	TRBV13	TRBJ2-3	.	CASSPPQRGITDTQYF	TGTGCCAGCAGCCCTCCTCAAAGGGGGATCACAGATACGCAGTATTTT
TRBD2	TRBV11-2	TRBJ2-3	.	CASSIGGAGARTDTQYF	TGTGCCAGCAGCATAGGCGGAGCGGGGGCGCGTACAGATACGCAGTATTTT
.	TRBV5-1	TRBJ2-5	.	CASSLNIADQETQYF	TGCGCCAGCAGCTTGAATATAGCGGATCAAGAGACCCAGTACTTC
.	TRBV5-4	TRBJ2-7	.	CASSLKIGGGSSVEQYF	TGTGCCAGCAGCTTGAAGATCGGTGGGGGCAGCTCGGTCGAGCAGTACTTC
.	TRBV19	TRBJ1-1	.	CASTETAYIGGNTEAFF	TGTGCCAGTACCGAGACCGCATACATTGGCGGAAACACTGAAGCTTTCTTT
.	TRBV12-5	TRBJ1-6	once	CASDSGGRNSPLHF	TGTGCTAGTGACTCCGGGGGGAGAAATTCACCCCTCCACTTT
.	TRBV10-3	TRBJ1-2	.	CAISERGGDGYTF	TGTGCCATCAGTGAGAGGGGGGGCGACGGCTACACCTTC
.	TRBV6-6	TRBJ1-1	.	CASSYLGQLNTEAFF	TGTGCCAGCAGTTACCTGGGACAACTGAACACTGAAGCTTTCTTT
.	TRBV4-1	TRBJ2-7	.	CASSQWQGGTYEQYF	TGCGCCAGCAGCCAATGGCAAGGGGGAACCTACGAGCAGTACTTC
TRBD1	TRBV2	TRBJ2-5	.	CASGTVEETQYF	TGTGCCAGCGGGACAGTGGAAGAGACCCAGTACTTC
TRBD2	TRBV10-3	TRBJ2-1	.	CAISTPGTSGGEQFF	TGTGCCATCAGTACGCCCGGGACTAGCGGGGGTGAGCAGTTCTTC
TRBD2	TRBV19	TRBJ2-1	.	CASSMTGLAGTYNEQFF	TGTGCCAGTAGTATGACGGGACTAGCGGGCACCTACAATGAGCAGTTCTTC
.	TRBV5-1	TRBJ1-5	.	CASSLGVGNQPQHF	TGCGCCAGCAGCTTGGGAGTGGGCAATCAGCCCCAGCATTTT
.	TRBV2	TRBJ2-7	once	CASSELQPHEQYF	TGTGCCAGCAGTGAATTACAACCGCACGAGCAGTACTTC
.	TRBV6-1	TRBJ2-1	.	CASSEAGPYNEQFF	TGTGCCAGCAGTGAAGCTGGGCCGTACAATGAGCAGTTCTTC
.	TRBV19	TRBJ1-5	.	CASKLWGAGVSYSNQPQHF	TGTGCCAGTAAACTGTGGGGTGCGGGTGTCAGCTATAGCAATCAGCCCCAGCATTTT
.	TRBV4-2	TRBJ2-5	.	CASSQDGGETQYF	TGTGCCAGCAGCCAAGATGGCGGGGAGACCCAGTACTTC
TRBD1	TRBV14	TRBJ1-5	.	CASSHPGTASDSQPQHF	TGTGCCAGCAGCCACCCCGGGACAGCCAGTGATAGTCAGCCCCAGCATTTT
TRBD1	TRBV13	TRBJ2-5	.	CASSLDGTGGTQYF	TGTGCCAGCAGCTTAGATGGGACAGGGGGGACCCAGTACTTC
TRBD1	TRBV4-1	TRBJ1-2	.	CASSQTIPGQVLANYGYTF	TGCGCCAGCAGCCAAACTATTCCGGGACAGGTTCTAGCTAACTATGGCTACACCTTC
.	TRBV28	TRBJ2-4	.	CASSSHTGTKNIQYF	TGTGCCAGCAGTTCTCATACAGGGACCAAAAACATTCAGTACTTC
TRBD2	TRBV28	TRBJ2-5	.	CASSLGAGGTQYF	TGTGCCAGCAGTTTAGGAGCGGGAGGGACCCAGTACTTC
TRBD2	TRBV10-1	TRBJ2-5	.	CASSELRAGAVGETQYF	TGCGCCAGCAGTGAGTTAAGGGCGGGAGCGGTTGGAGAGACCCAGTACTTC
.	TRBV28	TRBJ1-2	.	CASSQGSGGYTF	TGTGCCAGCAGTCAGGGGTCGGGTGGCTACACCTTC
.	TRBV30	TRBJ1-2	.	CAWGGQGRYGYTF	TGTGCCTGGGGCGGGCAGGGGCGTTATGGCTACACCTTC
.	TRBV19	TRBJ1-1	.	CASSRGWEGGEAFF	TGTGCCAGTAGCCGGGGGTGGGAAGGCGGTGAAGCTTTCTTT
.	TRBV19	TRBJ1-1	.	CASSPANRRNTEAFF	TGTGCCAGTAGTCCCGCTAACAGGAGGAACACTGAAGCTTTCTTT
TRBD2	TRBV5-4	TRBJ2-2	.	CASSRLAGGNTGELFF	TGTGCCAGCAGCCGTCTAGCGGGGGGGAACACCGGGGAGCTGTTTTTT